Listed below are T cell receptor beta chains from one sample, sequenced in a study of T cells in Graves' hyperthyroidism and ophthalmopathy. One entry per CDR3 protein, called by TCRdb with MiXCR from the multiplex PCR reads. This table holds some 420,000 distinct CDR3 sequences, about an eighth found once. The sequenced material came from blood. These receptor sequences come from a woman aged 18-29 years with Graves' hyperthyroidism. CDR3s include the opening cysteine and the closing phenylalanine or tryptophan. Fields, in order: clone size, D gene, V gene, J gene, CDR3 DNA, CDR3 protein. The D gene is left open where the match is weak. Some rows have no size entry. The others give once, few or many, or a class for an expanded clone.

size: many
D: -
V: TRBV24-1
J: TRBJ1-2
DNA: TGTGCCACCAGTGATAAATCTGGACGTCAGATCTACACCTTC
CDR3: CATSDKSGRQIYTF

size: many
D: TRBD1
V: TRBV10-2
J: TRBJ1-1
DNA: TGCGCCAGCCGGGACAGTGATAACACTGAAGCTTTCTTT
CDR3: CASRDSDNTEAFF

size: many
D: -
V: TRBV20-1
J: TRBJ2-5
DNA: TGCAGTGCTCGACCGTCACAAGAGACCCAGTACTTC
CDR3: CSARPSQETQYF

size: few
D: -
V: TRBV30
J: TRBJ2-3
DNA: TGTGCCTGGAGTGTAACAGCTCCGGATACGCAGTATTTT
CDR3: CAWSVTAPDTQYF

size: many
D: TRBD2
V: TRBV7-3
J: TRBJ2-1
DNA: TGTGCCAGCAGCCCGGGACTAGGGGGTGAGCAGTTCTTC
CDR3: CASSPGLGGEQFF

size: -
D: TRBD1
V: TRBV19
J: TRBJ2-6
DNA: TGTGCCAGTAGTATCGGGACAGGGCGCTCTGGGGCCAACGTCCTGACTTTC
CDR3: CASSIGTGRSGANVLTF

size: -
D: TRBD1
V: TRBV7-9
J: TRBJ1-4
DNA: TGTGCCAGCAGCTCTGACAGGGGTGGTGAAAAACTGTTTTTT
CDR3: CASSSDRGGEKLFF

size: many
D: TRBD2
V: TRBV27
J: TRBJ2-1
DNA: TGTGCCAGCAGTTCCGGGACTAGCAGTTACAATGAGCAGTTCTTC
CDR3: CASSSGTSSYNEQFF

size: -
D: TRBD2
V: TRBV5-1
J: TRBJ2-1
DNA: TGCGCCAGCAGCAACCCCCCAAGGACTAGTTACTACAATGAGCAGTTCTTC
CDR3: CASSNPPRTSYYNEQFF

size: many
D: -
V: TRBV12-3/TRBV12-4
J: TRBJ1-1
DNA: TGTGCCAGCAGTTTTCGGGGGGAGAGCACTGAAGCTTTCTTT
CDR3: CASSFRGESTEAFF

size: -
D: TRBD1
V: TRBV3-1
J: TRBJ1-4
DNA: TGTGCCAGCAGCCCGCAGGGGGCGCGTGAAAAACTGTTTTTT
CDR3: CASSPQGAREKLFF

size: few
D: -
V: TRBV24-1
J: TRBJ2-5
DNA: TGTGCCACCAGTGATTTGCTCGGCAGGGGCAAGGAGGAGACCCAGTACTTC
CDR3: CATSDLLGRGKEETQYF

size: many
D: -
V: TRBV30
J: TRBJ1-5
DNA: TGTGCCTGGAGTGTACCAGGGCCACAGCCCCAGCATTTT
CDR3: CAWSVPGPQPQHF

size: many
D: -
V: TRBV20-1
J: TRBJ2-2
DNA: TGCAGTGCTAGAGGCTCCGGCACCGGGGAGCTGTTTTTT
CDR3: CSARGSGTGELFF

size: many
D: TRBD1
V: TRBV28
J: TRBJ1-1
DNA: TGTGCCAGCAGCGTTGGGGGACAGGGTAGTGGAGCTTTCTTT
CDR3: CASSVGGQGSGAFF

size: many
D: TRBD2
V: TRBV5-5
J: TRBJ2-7
DNA: TGTGCCAGCAGCTTGGCCTGGAGAGGCGGGGGATCAGGCGAGCAGTACTTC
CDR3: CASSLAWRGGGSGEQYF

size: many
D: -
V: TRBV7-9
J: TRBJ2-1
DNA: TGTGCCAGCAGCTTAGCACGATTCAATGAGCAGTTCTTC
CDR3: CASSLARFNEQFF

size: many
D: -
V: TRBV27
J: TRBJ1-2
DNA: TGTGCCAGCAGTTCCTCCGACAGGTTGGGCTACACCTTC
CDR3: CASSSSDRLGYTF

size: many
D: TRBD2
V: TRBV5-1
J: TRBJ2-1
DNA: TGCGCCAGCAGTTTTAGACTAGCGGAGAACAATGAGCAGTTCTTC
CDR3: CASSFRLAENNEQFF

size: many
D: -
V: TRBV9
J: TRBJ2-1
DNA: TGTGCCAGCAGCGTAGCAGGAGGGCCGGGGACCTACAATGAGCAGTTCTTC
CDR3: CASSVAGGPGTYNEQFF

size: many
D: -
V: TRBV6-1
J: TRBJ2-5
DNA: TGTGCCAGCAGGGGGGAAGTGAAGACCCAGTACTTC
CDR3: CASRGEVKTQYF

size: -
D: TRBD2
V: TRBV4-2
J: TRBJ2-5
DNA: TGTGCCAGCAGCCAAGGTCTGTCTAGCGGCGGAGAGACCCAGTACTTC
CDR3: CASSQGLSSGGETQYF

size: -
D: TRBD1
V: TRBV28
J: TRBJ1-4
DNA: TGTGCCAGCAGTTCACTCGGGACAGGTTATGAAAAACTGTTTTTT
CDR3: CASSSLGTGYEKLFF

size: many
D: TRBD1
V: TRBV6-1
J: TRBJ1-2
DNA: TGTGCCAGCAGGACGGGACAGAACTATGGCTACACCTTC
CDR3: CASRTGQNYGYTF

size: many
D: TRBD1
V: TRBV12-3/TRBV12-4
J: TRBJ2-7
DNA: TGTGCCAGCACCGAGACAGGGACCCTGAGGGAGCAGTACTTC
CDR3: CASTETGTLREQYF

size: many
D: -
V: TRBV29-1
J: TRBJ1-1
DNA: TGCAGCGTTTATGGGGCCCCGGGGGAGGGGTACACTGAAGCTTTCTTT
CDR3: CSVYGAPGEGYTEAFF

size: -
D: TRBD1
V: TRBV6-2/TRBV6-3
J: TRBJ2-5
DNA: TGTGCCAGCAGTTCCCCCGTCCAGGGGGCGGGGTGGGAGACCCAGTACTTC
CDR3: CASSSPVQGAGWETQYF

size: many
D: -
V: TRBV11-1
J: TRBJ2-5
DNA: TGTGCCAGCAGCTTATCATTCCGTGAGACCCAGTACTTC
CDR3: CASSLSFRETQYF

size: many
D: -
V: TRBV12-3/TRBV12-4
J: TRBJ2-3
DNA: TGTGCCAGCAGTATCGGGGGTTCTAGCACAGATACGCAGTATTTT
CDR3: CASSIGGSSTDTQYF

size: many
D: -
V: TRBV11-2
J: TRBJ1-2
DNA: TGTGCCAGCAGCCCAGCCGGGTTGGTCTATGGCTACACCTTC
CDR3: CASSPAGLVYGYTF

size: few
D: -
V: TRBV28
J: TRBJ2-3
DNA: TGTGCCAGCAGTCGAAGACTAGAAGATACAGATACGCAGTATTTT
CDR3: CASSRRLEDTDTQYF

size: many
D: -
V: TRBV28
J: TRBJ2-3
DNA: TGTGCCAGCAGCCGATCTAGCACAGATACGCAGTATTTT
CDR3: CASSRSSTDTQYF

size: many
D: -
V: TRBV27
J: TRBJ2-7
DNA: TGTGCCAGCAGTCCGGATTTAGCGCAGCCGTACTACGAGCAGTACTTC
CDR3: CASSPDLAQPYYEQYF

size: few
D: TRBD2
V: TRBV15
J: TRBJ2-7
DNA: TGTGCCACCAGCAGAGATAGGGCAGCGGGAGCCTACGAGCAGTACTTC
CDR3: CATSRDRAAGAYEQYF

size: -
D: -
V: TRBV7-3
J: TRBJ2-2
DNA: TGTGCCAGCAGTTCTGGGGCGTTCGGGGAGCTGTTTTTT
CDR3: CASSSGAFGELFF

size: -
D: TRBD2
V: TRBV20-1
J: TRBJ2-1
DNA: TGCAGTGCTAAGACTAGCGGGAGGGCCAATGAGCAGTTCTTC
CDR3: CSAKTSGRANEQFF

size: many
D: TRBD2
V: TRBV20-1
J: TRBJ2-5
DNA: TGCAGTGCTAGTGGGCTAGCGGGAGTGGCCCAGTACTTC
CDR3: CSASGLAGVAQYF

size: -
D: -
V: TRBV30
J: TRBJ2-2
DNA: TGTGCCTGGAGTGTATGGGGTATGGGGACCGGGGAGCTGTTTTTT
CDR3: CAWSVWGMGTGELFF

size: few
D: -
V: TRBV7-8
J: TRBJ1-1
DNA: TGTGCCAGCAGCTTCTGGGGGGGGACTGAAGCTTTCTTT
CDR3: CASSFWGGTEAFF

size: many
D: -
V: TRBV28
J: TRBJ2-2
DNA: TGTGCCAGCGGGGAGCCTGGGACTTTCGGGGAGCTGTTTTTT
CDR3: CASGEPGTFGELFF

size: many
D: -
V: TRBV3-1
J: TRBJ2-7
DNA: TGTGCCAGCAGCCTGCGGGATTCCTCTTCCTACGAGCAGTACTTC
CDR3: CASSLRDSSSYEQYF

size: few
D: TRBD2
V: TRBV15
J: TRBJ2-1
DNA: TGTGCCACCAGCAAATTTAGCGGGGGTTACAATGAGCAGTTCTTC
CDR3: CATSKFSGGYNEQFF

size: many
D: TRBD2
V: TRBV6-5
J: TRBJ2-3
DNA: TGTGCCAGCAGTTACTCGACTAGCGGGAGGGCTAGCACAGATACGCAGTATTTT
CDR3: CASSYSTSGRASTDTQYF

size: -
D: TRBD2
V: TRBV7-9
J: TRBJ2-1
DNA: TGTGCCAGCAGCTTATCCACTAGCGATAATGAGCAGTTCTTC
CDR3: CASSLSTSDNEQFF

size: few
D: TRBD2
V: TRBV4-1
J: TRBJ2-7
DNA: TGCGCCAGCAGCCAAGGGATGGCGGGAGGGCCGGGTGAGCAGTACTTC
CDR3: CASSQGMAGGPGEQYF

size: few
D: TRBD1
V: TRBV19
J: TRBJ1-2
DNA: TGTGCCAGTAGCGGGGACAGATTATATGGCTACACCTTC
CDR3: CASSGDRLYGYTF

size: -
D: -
V: TRBV5-8
J: TRBJ1-1
DNA: TGTGCCAGCAGCTCAACAGGGAGGGGGATGAACACTGAAGCTTTCTTT
CDR3: CASSSTGRGMNTEAFF

size: -
D: TRBD1
V: TRBV6-2/TRBV6-3
J: TRBJ2-7
DNA: TGTGCCAGCAGGCCGGGACAGGGGTCTCGCGAGCAGTACTTC
CDR3: CASRPGQGSREQYF

size: many
D: TRBD1
V: TRBV10-2
J: TRBJ2-7
DNA: TGCGCCAGCAGGGAGAGGACAGGGCGGTCTCGGGGGCAGTACTTC
CDR3: CASRERTGRSRGQYF

size: -
D: -
V: TRBV6-1
J: TRBJ2-2
DNA: TGTGCCAGCAGCTCCGGGACGTACACCGGGGAGCTGTTTTTT
CDR3: CASSSGTYTGELFF

size: -
D: TRBD1
V: TRBV9
J: TRBJ2-1
DNA: TGTGCCAGCAGCGTGTGGACAGGGGAAGGGAATGAGCAGTTCTTC
CDR3: CASSVWTGEGNEQFF

size: many
D: -
V: TRBV28
J: TRBJ2-5
DNA: TGTGCCAGCAGTTTTGGTTTATCTGAGACCCAGTACTTC
CDR3: CASSFGLSETQYF

size: many
D: TRBD1
V: TRBV12-3/TRBV12-4
J: TRBJ1-2
DNA: TGTGCCAGCAGTTCGTCGGGACAGATCTATGGCTACACCTTC
CDR3: CASSSSGQIYGYTF